This T cell receptor (beta chain) was captured by sequencing in a study of cytomegalovirus exposure and HLA in healthy donors. The study's findings and limits: Researchers reported that a few CMV-associated chains were confirmed in vitro as CMV antigen-specific. Researchers counted 180 or so TCR beta chains as cytomegalovirus-associated.

Points on this clone: Its target is unknown.

Some clones are missing from TCRdb's copy, which holds only in-frame ones; the method was immunoSEQ multiplex PCR. The table has roughly 330,000 clones, 87% seen once. This CDR3 has 12 residues. Germline-derived CDR1 and CDR2 are GTSNPN and SVGIG (reference sequence). V lost 5 bases, J lost 12 bases, and 19 bases lay in between. Sequenced input: PBMCs. The receptor's source is a woman aged 25 to 39 in good health and CMV-seropositive. The chain combines TRBV30 with TRBJ1-2; D possibly corresponds to TRBD1 (6 bases). CDR3 region: CAWDSGANRDTF. CDR3 in DNA: TGTGCCTGGGACTCGGGGGCCAACCGGGACACCTTC.